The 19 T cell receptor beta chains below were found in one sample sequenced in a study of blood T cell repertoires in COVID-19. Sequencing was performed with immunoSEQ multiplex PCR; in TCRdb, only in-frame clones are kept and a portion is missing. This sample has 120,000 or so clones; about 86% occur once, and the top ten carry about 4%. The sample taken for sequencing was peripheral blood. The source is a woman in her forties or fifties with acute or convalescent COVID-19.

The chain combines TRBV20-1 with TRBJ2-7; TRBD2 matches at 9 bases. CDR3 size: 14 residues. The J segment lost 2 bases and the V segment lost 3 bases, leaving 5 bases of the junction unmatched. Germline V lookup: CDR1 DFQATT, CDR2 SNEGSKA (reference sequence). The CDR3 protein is CSASVAGGPYEQYF. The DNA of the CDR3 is TGCAGTGCTAGTGTGGCGGGGGGGCCCTACGAGCAGTACTTC.

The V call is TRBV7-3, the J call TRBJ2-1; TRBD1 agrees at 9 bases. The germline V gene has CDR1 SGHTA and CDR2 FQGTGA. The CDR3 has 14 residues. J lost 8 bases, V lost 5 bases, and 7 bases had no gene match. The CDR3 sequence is CASSTGTGSDEQFF. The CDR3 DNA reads TGTGCCAGCAGCACCGGGACAGGGAGCGATGAGCAGTTCTTC.

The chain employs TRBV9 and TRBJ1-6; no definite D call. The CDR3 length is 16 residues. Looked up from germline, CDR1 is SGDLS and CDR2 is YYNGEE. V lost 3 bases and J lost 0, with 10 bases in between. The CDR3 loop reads CASSADRSSYNSPLHF. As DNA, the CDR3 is TGTGCCAGCAGCGCCGACCGGAGCTCCTATAATTCACCCCTCCACTTT.

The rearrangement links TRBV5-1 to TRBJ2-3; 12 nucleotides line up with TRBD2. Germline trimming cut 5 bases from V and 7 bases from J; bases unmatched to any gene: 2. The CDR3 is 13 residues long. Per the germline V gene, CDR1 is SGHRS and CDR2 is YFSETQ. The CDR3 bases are TGCGCCAGCAGACTAGCGGGGGGTAATACGCAGTATTTT. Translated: CASRLAGGNTQYF.

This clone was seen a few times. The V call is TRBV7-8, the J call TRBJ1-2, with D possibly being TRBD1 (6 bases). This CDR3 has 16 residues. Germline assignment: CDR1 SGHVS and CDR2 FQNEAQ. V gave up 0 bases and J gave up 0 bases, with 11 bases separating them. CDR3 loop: CASSLAPAGANYGYTF. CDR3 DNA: TGTGCCAGCAGCTTAGCGCCCGCAGGGGCTAACTATGGCTACACCTTC.

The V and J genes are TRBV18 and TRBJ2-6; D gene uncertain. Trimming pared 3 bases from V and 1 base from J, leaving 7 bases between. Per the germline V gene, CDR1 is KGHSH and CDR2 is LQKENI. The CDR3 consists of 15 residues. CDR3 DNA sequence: TGTGCCAGCTCACCTAGAGGATCTGGGGCCAACGTCCTGACTTTC. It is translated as CASSPRGSGANVLTF.

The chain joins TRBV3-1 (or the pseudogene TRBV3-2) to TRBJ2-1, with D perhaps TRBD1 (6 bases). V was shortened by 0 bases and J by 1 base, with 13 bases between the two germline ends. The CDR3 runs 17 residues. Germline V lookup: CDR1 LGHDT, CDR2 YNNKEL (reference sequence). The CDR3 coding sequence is TGTGCCAGCAGCCAAGAGGGGGCGCGCATTTCCTACAATGAGCAGTTCTTC. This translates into CASSQEGARISYNEQFF.

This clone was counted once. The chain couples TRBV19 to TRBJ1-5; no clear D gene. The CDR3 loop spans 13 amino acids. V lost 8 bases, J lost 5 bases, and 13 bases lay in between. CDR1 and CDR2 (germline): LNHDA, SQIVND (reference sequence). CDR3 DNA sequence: TGTGCCAGTCGCCGGACGGAGGATCAGCCCCAGCATTTT. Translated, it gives CASRRTEDQPQHF.

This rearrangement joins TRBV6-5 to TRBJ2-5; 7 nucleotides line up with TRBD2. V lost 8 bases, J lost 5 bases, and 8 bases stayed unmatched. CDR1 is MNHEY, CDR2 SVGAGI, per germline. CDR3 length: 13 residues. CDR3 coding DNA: TGTGCCAGCCTACTGGGGGGGACGGAGACCCAGTACTTC. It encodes CASLLGGTETQYF.

The CDR3 coding sequence is TGTGCCAGCAGTCGTACAGGGGAGAACATTGAAGCTTTCTTT. This sequence encodes CASSRTGENIEAFF. The rearrangement joins TRBV21-1 to TRBJ1-1; TRBD1 was called by the table and not checked on the DNA. TRBV21-1 is an annotated pseudogene. This CDR3 comprises 14 residues.

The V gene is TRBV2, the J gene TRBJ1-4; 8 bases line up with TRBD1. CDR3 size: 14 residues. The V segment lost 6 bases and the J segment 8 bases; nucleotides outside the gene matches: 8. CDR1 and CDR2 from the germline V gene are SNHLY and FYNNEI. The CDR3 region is CASSLDRVGEKLFF. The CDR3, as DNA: TGTGCCAGCAGCTTGGACAGGGTGGGAGAAAAACTGTTTTTT.

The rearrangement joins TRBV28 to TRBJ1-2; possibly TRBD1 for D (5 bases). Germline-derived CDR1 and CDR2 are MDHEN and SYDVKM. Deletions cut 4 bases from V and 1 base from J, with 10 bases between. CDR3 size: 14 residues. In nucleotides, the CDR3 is TGTGCCAGCAGTTCCCCGGGGGTTAACTATGGCTACACCTTC. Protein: CASSSPGVNYGYTF.

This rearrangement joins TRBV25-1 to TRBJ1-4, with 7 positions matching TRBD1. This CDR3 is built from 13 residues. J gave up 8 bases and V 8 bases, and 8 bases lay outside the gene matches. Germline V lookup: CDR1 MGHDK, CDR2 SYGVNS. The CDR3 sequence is CASEHLTGEKLFF. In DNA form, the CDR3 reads TGTGCCAGCGAACACCTGACAGGGGAAAAACTGTTTTTT.

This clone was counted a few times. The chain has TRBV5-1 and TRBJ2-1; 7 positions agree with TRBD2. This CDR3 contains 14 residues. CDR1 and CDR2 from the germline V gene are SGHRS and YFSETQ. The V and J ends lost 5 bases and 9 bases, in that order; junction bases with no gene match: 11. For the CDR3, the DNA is TGCGCCAGCAGGGATCCTAGCGGTGAGACTGAGCAGTTCTTC. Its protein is CASRDPSGETEQFF.

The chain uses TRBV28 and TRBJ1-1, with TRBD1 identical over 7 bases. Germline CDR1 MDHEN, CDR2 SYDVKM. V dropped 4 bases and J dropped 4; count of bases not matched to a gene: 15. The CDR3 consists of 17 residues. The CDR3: CASSSDGQETQSTEAFF. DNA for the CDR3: TGTGCCAGCAGTTCAGACGGACAGGAAACACAGAGCACTGAAGCTTTCTTT.

The CDR3 nucleotides are TGTGCCAGCAGCTTAGATGAGGGGCAGTACTTC. Translation: CASSLDEGQYF. The chain recombines TRBV11-2 with TRBJ2-7; a possible D gene is TRBD2 (5 bases). The CDR3 is 11 residues long. Per the germline V gene, CDR1 is SGHAT and CDR2 is FQNNGV. V was trimmed by 0 bases and J by 9 bases, leaving 6 bases between them.

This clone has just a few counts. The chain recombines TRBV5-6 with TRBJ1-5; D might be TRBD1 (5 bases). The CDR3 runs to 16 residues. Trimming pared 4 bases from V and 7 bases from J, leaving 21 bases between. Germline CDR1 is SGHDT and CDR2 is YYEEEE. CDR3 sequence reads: CASSLTFGHVEQPQHF. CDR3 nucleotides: TGTGCCAGCAGCCTAACCTTTGGACACGTTGAGCAGCCCCAGCATTTT. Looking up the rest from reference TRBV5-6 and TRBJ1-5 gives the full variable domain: DAGVTQSPTHLIKTRGQQVTLRCSPKSGHDTVSWYQQALGQGPQFIFQYYEEEERQRGNFPDRFSGHQFPNYSSELNVNALLLGDSALYLCASSLTFGHVEQPQHFGDGTRLSIL.

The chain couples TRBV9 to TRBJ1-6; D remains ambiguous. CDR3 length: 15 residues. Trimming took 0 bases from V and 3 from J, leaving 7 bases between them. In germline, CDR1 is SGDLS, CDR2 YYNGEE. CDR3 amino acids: CASSVGRDYNSPLHF. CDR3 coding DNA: TGTGCCAGCAGCGTAGGCCGGGACTATAATTCACCCCTCCACTTT.

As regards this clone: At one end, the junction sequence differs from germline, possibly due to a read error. The CDR3 DNA reads TGTGCTAGCAGCCCGGGGACAGGGGTTTTTTTGGAGACCCAGTACTTC. It translates to CASSPGTGVFLETQYF. This chain connects TRBV7-7 to TRBJ2-5; 10 bases line up with TRBD1. Germline V lookup: CDR1 SSHAT, CDR2 FNYEAQ (reference sequence). CDR3 size: 16 residues.